This T cell receptor (beta chain) was captured in a study of T cell responses to AZD1222 COVID-19 vaccine. General observations from the study: The sample set comprised mostly white British donors with more females, and clonal diversity was possibly underestimated. Only six individuals given AZD1222 were seropositive at baseline.

V was trimmed by 5 bases and J by 4 bases, leaving 11 bases between them. The CDR3 spans 14 residues. Germline assignment: CDR1 MNHEY and CDR2 SVGEGT. This clone has just one count. What it recognizes is unknown. The protocol was immunoSEQ multiplex PCR, while the TCRdb copy is restricted to in-frame clones and leaves out a portion. The data contain tens of thousands of clones, roughly nine tenths of them singletons. The clonotype originates from an adult in good health. This material consisted of peripheral blood, taken on day 0 of AZD1222 vaccination. The chain uses TRBV6-2 or TRBV6-3 and TRBJ2-2, with a possible D match to TRBD1 (5 bases). Here the CDR3 DNA reads TGTGCCAGCAGTCCCGCTACAGGCACCGGGGAGCTGTTTTTT. It specifies CASSPATGTGELFF.